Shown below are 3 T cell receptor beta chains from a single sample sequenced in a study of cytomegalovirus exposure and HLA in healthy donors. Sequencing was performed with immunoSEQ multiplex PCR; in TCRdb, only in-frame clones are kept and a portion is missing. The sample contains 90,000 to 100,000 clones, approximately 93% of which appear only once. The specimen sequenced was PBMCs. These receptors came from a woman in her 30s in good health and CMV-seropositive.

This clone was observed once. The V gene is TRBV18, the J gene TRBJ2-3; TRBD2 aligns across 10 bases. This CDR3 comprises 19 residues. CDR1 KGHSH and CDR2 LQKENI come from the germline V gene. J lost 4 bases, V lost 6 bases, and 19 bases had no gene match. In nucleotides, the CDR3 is TGTGCCAGCTCTTCATTTCTGCCAGGACTAGCGGTAATTGCAGATACGCAGTATTTT. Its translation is CASSSFLPGLAVIADTQYF.

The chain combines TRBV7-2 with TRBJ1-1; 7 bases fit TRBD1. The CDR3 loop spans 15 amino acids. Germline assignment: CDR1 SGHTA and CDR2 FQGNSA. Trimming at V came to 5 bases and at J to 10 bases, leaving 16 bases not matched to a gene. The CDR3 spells CASSPPRGQIGRAFF. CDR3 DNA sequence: TGTGCCAGCAGCCCCCCTCGGGGACAGATAGGTCGAGCTTTCTTT.

CDR3 sequence reads: CASRPNGNTEAFF. CDR3 sequence (DNA): TGTGCCAGTAGGCCTAATGGGAACACTGAAGCTTTCTTT. The chain employs TRBV19 and TRBJ1-1, with no clear D. V dropped 6 bases and J dropped 1 base, with 9 bases sitting between them. Looked up from germline, CDR1 is LNHDA and CDR2 is SQIVND (reference sequence). The CDR3 totals 13 residues.